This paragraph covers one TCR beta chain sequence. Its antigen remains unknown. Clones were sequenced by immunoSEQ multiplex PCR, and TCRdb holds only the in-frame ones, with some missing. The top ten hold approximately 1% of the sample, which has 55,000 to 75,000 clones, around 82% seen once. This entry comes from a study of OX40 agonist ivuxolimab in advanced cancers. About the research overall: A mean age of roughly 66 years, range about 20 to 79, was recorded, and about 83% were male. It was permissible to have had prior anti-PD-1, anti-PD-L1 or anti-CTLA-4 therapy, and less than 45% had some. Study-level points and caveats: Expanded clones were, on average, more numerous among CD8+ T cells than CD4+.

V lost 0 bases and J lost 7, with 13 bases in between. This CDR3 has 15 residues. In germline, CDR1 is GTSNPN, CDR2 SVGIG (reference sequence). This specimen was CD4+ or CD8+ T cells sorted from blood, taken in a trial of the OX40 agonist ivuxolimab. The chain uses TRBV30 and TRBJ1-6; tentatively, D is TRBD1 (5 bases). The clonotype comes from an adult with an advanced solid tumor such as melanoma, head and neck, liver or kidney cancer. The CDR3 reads CAWSVPGMGNSPLHF. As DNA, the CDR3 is TGTGCCTGGAGTGTACCAGGGATGGGCAATTCACCCCTCCACTTT.